This TCR beta chain emerged from a study of vaccination effects on CD4 cells after COVID-19. ViraFEST assay sequencing came after antigen-specific CD4+ T cells were expanded with viral peptide pools. The culture ran for 10 days before CD4+ T cells were isolated. Vaccinees lacked prior SARS-CoV-2 infection and tested negative for nucleocapsid antibodies. In regard to this clone: The antigen is undetermined.

Generated by immunoSEQ multiplex PCR, the TCRdb table keeps only in-frame clones and is missing some. The sample comprises some 68,000 clones, approximately 72% of which are singletons, and approximately 3.8% rests with the top ten. Trimming removed 7 bases from V and 7 bases from J, with 11 bases in between. Looked up from germline, CDR1 is MNHEY and CDR2 is SVGAGI. This CDR3 region has 11 residues. J is TRBJ2-7 and V is TRBV6-5; D could derive from TRBD1 or TRBD2 (7 bases each). The specimen comprised CD4+ T cells from PBMCs cultured with HCoV-OC43 spike peptides, sampled before COVID-19 vaccination. Specified subset: HCoV-OC43 spike overlapping peptide pool stimulation. The receptor was derived from a human donor who received a COVID-19 vaccine. CDR3 sequence reads: CASTQGGEQYV. The CDR3 region has the DNA TGTGCCAGCACCCAGGGGGGGGAGCAGTACGTC.